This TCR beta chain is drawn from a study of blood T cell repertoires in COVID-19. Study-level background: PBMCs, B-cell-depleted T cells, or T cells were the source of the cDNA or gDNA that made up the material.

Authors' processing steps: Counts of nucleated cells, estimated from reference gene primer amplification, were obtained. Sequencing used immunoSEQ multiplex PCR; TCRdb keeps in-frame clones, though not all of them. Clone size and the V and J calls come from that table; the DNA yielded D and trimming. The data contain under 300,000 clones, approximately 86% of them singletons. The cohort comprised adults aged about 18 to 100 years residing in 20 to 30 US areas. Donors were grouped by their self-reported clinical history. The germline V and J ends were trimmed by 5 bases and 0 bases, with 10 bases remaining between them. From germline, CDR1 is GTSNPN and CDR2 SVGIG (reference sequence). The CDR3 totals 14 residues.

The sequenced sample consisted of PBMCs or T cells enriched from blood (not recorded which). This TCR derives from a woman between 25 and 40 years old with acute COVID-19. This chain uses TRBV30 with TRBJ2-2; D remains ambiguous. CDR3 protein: CAWDAYPNTGELFF. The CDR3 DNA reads TGTGCCTGGGATGCGTATCCGAACACCGGGGAGCTGTTTTTT.